This T cell receptor beta chain was identified during a study of OX40 agonist ivuxolimab in advanced cancers. The overall study: Patients in the trial were receiving intravenous ivuxolimab every 2 weeks, at doses of 0.01 to 10 mg/kg. Patients enrolled in dose escalation were diagnosed with hepatocellular carcinoma, melanoma, renal cell or head and neck cancer.

Here immunoSEQ multiplex PCR was the method, and the copy in TCRdb shows in-frame clones only, minus some. The sample records tens of thousands of clones, around nine tenths being singletons. The input for sequencing was CD4+ or CD8+ T cells sorted from blood, taken in a trial of the OX40 agonist ivuxolimab. The clonotype comes from an adult with an advanced solid tumor such as melanoma, head and neck, liver or kidney cancer.

The CDR3 DNA sequence: TGTGCCAGTTCTGTTTACTCTGGAAACACCATATATTTT. Its translation is CASSVYSGNTIYF. V is TRBV2 and J is TRBJ1-3; D is uncertain. The CDR3 covers 13 residues. The germline V and J ends were trimmed by 9 bases and 0 bases, with 9 bases remaining between them. Germline-derived CDR1 and CDR2 are SNHLY and FYNNEI.